This entry lists 16 T cell receptor beta chains sequenced from one sample in a study of T-cell reconstitution after alpha-beta-depleted transplantation in children. Molecular barcoding with unique molecular identifiers was used for the TCRbeta library. Each CDR3 protein gets one entry after TCRdb re-called the PCR reads with MiXCR. The repertoire holds 300,000 to 400,000 distinct CDR3 sequences, approximately 20% seen once, with roughly 9.8% in the top ten. The sample here was PBMCs, mostly from graft donor cells, taken 180 days after TCRalphabeta/CD19-depleted stem cell transplant. The receptors derive from a male patient younger than 18 who had a stem cell transplant for acute lymphoblastic leukemia, so the T cells may come from the graft donor.

This clonotype turned up a few times. V usage is TRBV6-5 and J usage is TRBJ2-5, with D unclear. Looked up from germline, CDR1 is MNHEY and CDR2 is SVGAGI. The CDR3 totals 13 residues. Trimming shortened V by 0 bases and J by 7 bases, and 9 bases separated the two germline ends. The CDR3 region is CASSYSASWTQYF. The CDR3 DNA reads as TGTGCCAGCAGTTACTCGGCCTCGTGGACCCAGTACTTC.

The rearrangement joins TRBV6-1 to TRBJ2-7; 7 positions agree with TRBD1. The CDR3 is made up of 14 amino acids. Trimming removed 6 bases from V and 2 bases from J; junction bases left unmatched: 7. The germline V gene encodes CDR1 MNHNS and CDR2 SASEGT. The CDR3 loop is CASSVHRGAYEQYF. In nucleotides, the CDR3 is TGTGCCAGCAGCGTACACAGGGGAGCCTACGAGCAGTACTTC.

This sequence joins TRBV20-1 and TRBJ2-5; TRBD1 matches at 8 bases. Germline CDR1 and CDR2: DFQATT and SNEGSKA (reference sequence). J lost 5 bases, V lost 3 bases, and 5 bases had no gene match. This CDR3 has 13 residues. CDR3 region: CSARAGGAETQYF. The CDR3 DNA follows: TGCAGTGCTAGGGCAGGGGGCGCCGAGACCCAGTACTTC.

This chain joins TRBV5-4 and TRBJ2-6; the D is unclear. Germline CDR1 and CDR2: SGHNT and YYREEE (reference sequence). The CDR3 contains 13 residues. V gave up 4 bases and J gave up 2 bases, with 4 bases separating them. The CDR3 loop reads CASSKAGANVLTF. CDR3 nucleotides: TGTGCCAGCAGCAAAGCTGGGGCCAACGTCCTGACTTTC.

In this sample, this clonotype turned up a few times. This chain connects TRBV5-1 to TRBJ2-2; maybe TRBD1 (5 bases). This CDR3 is built from 16 residues. V lost 3 bases and J lost 3, with 15 bases in between. In germline, CDR1 is SGHRS, CDR2 YFSETQ. The CDR3 DNA is TGCGCCAGCAGCTCGAAAGGGGTCGTATACACCGGGGAGCTGTTTTTT. This codes for CASSSKGVVYTGELFF.

There are many counts of this clonotype. The V gene is TRBV5-1, the J gene TRBJ2-2; unclear D gene. Trimming took 1 base from V and 0 from J, leaving 10 bases between them. The CDR3 is made up of 16 amino acids. Germline assignment: CDR1 SGHRS and CDR2 YFSETQ. The CDR3 bases are TGCGCCAGCAGCTTGCCCACAGTGGCGAACACCGGGGAGCTGTTTTTT. As protein: CASSLPTVANTGELFF.

CDR3 residues: CASSLIATGANTGELFF. The DNA for the CDR3 is TGTGCCAGCAGCTTAATTGCGACAGGGGCGAACACCGGGGAGCTGTTTTTT. This sequence joins TRBV7-3 and TRBJ2-2, with TRBD1 identical over 8 bases. J lost 0 bases, V lost 1 base, and 4 bases had no gene match. The CDR3 has 17 amino acids. Germline CDR1 is SGHTA and CDR2 is FQGTGA.

The chain recombines TRBV10-3 with TRBJ2-1, with TRBD1 matching over 8 bases. The CDR3 runs to 13 residues. The trim removed 8 bases at V and 3 bases at J, leaving 3 bases unmatched. Germline values: CDR1 ENHRY, CDR2 SYGVKD. The CDR3 nucleotides are TGTGCCATCGGAGGACAGGGCTACAATGAGCAGTTCTTC. This gives the protein CAIGGQGYNEQFF.

The V gene is TRBV7-3, the J gene TRBJ2-3; 7 bases align to TRBD2. CDR3 length equals 15 residues. CDR1 and CDR2 (germline): SGHTA, FQGTGA. With V trimmed by 0 bases and J by 5 bases, 5 bases remained unmatched. The CDR3 region has the DNA TGTGCCAGCAGCTTAACGTTATCGGGAGGAGATACGCAGTATTTT. It encodes CASSLTLSGGDTQYF.

The chain links TRBV27 to TRBJ2-3; 8 nucleotides align to TRBD1. V lost 8 bases, J lost 2 bases, and 6 bases stayed unmatched. CDR1 MNHEY and CDR2 SMNVEV come from the germline V gene (reference sequence). The CDR3 runs 14 residues. In DNA, the CDR3 is TGTGCCAGCCCTGACAGGGGTGACACAGATACGCAGTATTTT. This codes for CASPDRGDTDTQYF.

This clonotype has ten or more counts. The rearrangement joins TRBV5-1 to TRBJ2-7, with D unresolved. V was trimmed by 0 bases and J by 0 bases, leaving 7 bases between them. The CDR3 spans 14 residues. CDR1 and CDR2 (germline): SGHRS, YFSETQ. CDR3 in DNA: TGCGCCAGCAGCTTGGGGACGGTCTCCTACGAGCAGTACTTC. Protein: CASSLGTVSYEQYF.

The chain employs TRBV6-2 or TRBV6-3 and TRBJ2-1; 14 bases map to TRBD2. From germline, CDR1 is MNHEY and CDR2 SVGEGT. The CDR3 loop spans 19 amino acids. Trimming removed 5 bases from V and 0 bases from J; junction bases left unmatched: 9. The CDR3 sequence is CASSVPGLAGASSYNEQFF. The CDR3 nucleotides read TGTGCCAGCAGTGTACCGGGACTAGCGGGAGCCAGCTCCTACAATGAGCAGTTCTTC.

The rearrangement uses TRBV5-1 and TRBJ2-5, with a tentative D call TRBD1 (5 bases). This CDR3 is 17 amino acids long. Per the germline V gene, CDR1 is SGHRS and CDR2 is YFSETQ. Between the trimmed V and J ends, which lost 1 base and 5 bases, there was a span of 21 bases. In DNA, the CDR3 is TGCGCCAGCAGCTTGTGGGAAAGGGGAAGGGGCTTGGAGACCCAGTACTTC. Translation gives CASSLWERGRGLETQYF. Full variable domain (outside the CDR3, taken from reference TRBV5-1 and TRBJ2-5): KAGVTQTPRYLIKTRGQQVTLSCSPISGHRSVSWYQQTPGQGLQFLFEYFSETQRNKGNFPGRFSGRQFSNSRSEMNVSTLELGDSALYLCASSLWERGRGLETQYFGPGTRLLVL.

The chain couples TRBV5-1 to TRBJ2-3; D gene ambiguous. The germline CDR1 and CDR2 sequences are SGHRS and YFSETQ. The length of the CDR3 is 14 residues. The V end was cut by 0 bases, the J end by 0 bases, with 5 bases between. This CDR3 is CASSLDFSTDTQYF. CDR3 DNA sequence: TGCGCCAGCAGCTTGGATTTTAGCACAGATACGCAGTATTTT.

The chain employs TRBV2 and TRBJ1-2, with D hard to call. The CDR3 has 16 residues. Between the trimmed V and J ends, which lost 1 base and 2 bases, there was a span of 14 bases. Germline V gene lookup returns CDR1 SNHLY and CDR2 FYNNEI. The CDR3: CASSEVLPGENYGYTF. The CDR3, as DNA: TGTGCCAGCAGTGAAGTCCTGCCAGGAGAAAACTATGGCTACACCTTC.

This clonotype was counted many times. The gene calls are TRBV21-1 and TRBJ2-3; no DNA check was done on the table's D call, TRBD2. TRBV21-1 is a pseudogene locus. The CDR3 is 18 residues long. CDR3 DNA sequence: TGTGCCAGCAGCTCCACGCCCGGACTAGCGGGAGGCACAGATACGCAGTATTTT. As protein: CASSSTPGLAGGTDTQYF.